This T cell receptor (beta chain) was profiled in a study of blood T cell repertoires in COVID-19. Study as a whole: Sites in the United States, Italy and Spain provided acute and convalescent COVID-19 samples. In each case, the material was cDNA or gDNA derived from T cells, B-cell-depleted T cells, or PBMCs.

Which cohort a participant joined came from the clinical history participants gave. Under the authors' procedure: Researchers report that nucleated cell counts were estimated from reference gene primer amplification. The assay was immunoSEQ multiplex PCR, and TCRdb's table has in-frame clones only and misses some. That table supplies the V and J calls and clone size; D and trimming were determined from the DNA. The data contain fewer than 250,000 clones, 85% to 90% of them singletons. The CDR3 contains 17 residues. Germline V gene lookup returns CDR1 SQVTM and CDR2 ANQGSEA. V was clipped by 8 bases and J by 0 bases; unmatched bases: 11.

The rearrangement links TRBV29-1 to TRBJ2-1; 12 bases match TRBD2. Material for sequencing was PBMCs or T cells enriched from blood (not recorded which). The receptor was derived from a man between 45 and 60 years old who had been exposed to COVID-19. The CDR3 coding sequence is TGCAGCCTCTCCGGGACTAGCGGGCAAAGCTCCTACAATGAGCAGTTCTTC. This translates into CSLSGTSGQSSYNEQFF.